This T cell receptor beta chain came from a study of shared clonotypes between healthy human individuals (dated by TCRdb to the early 2020s). For the wider study: Three men and two women, aged 18 to 49 years, made up the cohort. Between about 0.94 and 8.9 billion PBMCs per donor were obtained by leukapheresis. To increase sequencing depth and limit assay-specific biases, different laboratories used diverse techniques to prepare libraries and sequence TCR repertoires. The study deeply sequenced blood TCR repertoires of about five healthy adults to estimate repertoire size and the extent of clonotype sharing between individuals. For each donor, CD4 naive and CD4 memory were each run on three plates, CD8 naive on two plates, and CD8 memory on one plate. Paper-wide results and their limitations: Clonotypes shared by all four sorted-subset donors showed higher generation probabilities than non-shared clonotypes. Only blood was sampled, and tissue TCR repertoires likely differ from those in blood. Larger estimated clonotype richness was generally found for naive subsets than for memory subsets. Because the study included only a small number of donors, the genetic and exposure-history diversity represented was limited. Even with the large sequencing depth, rarefaction of the sorted-subset datasets indicated that sequencing was incomplete. Sharing across a few donors was observed for 5% to 6.5% of naive CD4, under 4% of naive CD8, over 2% of memory CD4, and roughly 0.4% of memory CD8 clonotypes. Pairwise subsampling indicated that sequencing depth was expected to affect the degree of clonotype sharing among donors.

The count of this clone is one. Its recognized antigen is unknown. No base quality information exists; no much larger clone differs at one position. Healthy HIV-negative adults with no recently reported acute infections or vaccinations were included as donors. Every donor was a Caucasian adult residing in Nashville, Tennessee, USA. Magnetic negative selection was used to enrich CD4+ T cells, after which naive cells were positively selected on CD45RA and the negative fraction became the memory subset. Blood was collected by leukapheresis, and PBMCs were isolated by Ficoll-Histopaque density gradient centrifugation and then cryopreserved in liquid nitrogen vapor phase. Purity and quantity of every magnetically sorted T cell population were checked by analytical flow cytometry. Each sorted fraction had its genomic DNA isolated and then quantified by UV absorbance on a Nanodrop 2000c. The germline V gene (reference sequence) specifies LNHDA as CDR1 and SQIVND as CDR2. Spanning cysteine to phenylalanine, the CDR3 consists of 15 amino acids. The read is trimmed to its CDR3 DNA, 45 bases read in frame from base 1. Trimming removed 1 base from V and 3 bases from J, leaving 10 bases between the germline ends.

Using the deep immunoSEQ assay, multiplex PCR amplified TCR CDR3 regions from genomic DNA. For each cell subset, the extracted genomic DNA was distributed evenly across all wells of several immunoSEQ 96-well plates, and each plate served as one replicate. For sorted subsets, about 210 ng of genomic DNA, equivalent to 25,000 to 35,000 T cell genomes, went into each replicate PCR. Purified libraries were quantified with a Qubit 3.0 fluorometer, sized on a Bioanalyzer 2100, and re-quantified with the KAPA Library Quantification kit. Each immunoSEQ 96-well plate was sequenced on its own single-read 150-cycle Illumina NextSeq 550 flow cell. As for how the authors treated the data: Because only junctional sequences without quality scores were contained in the immunoSEQ output, filtering matching that applied to full-length reads could not be performed. Sequences were annotated with PyIR, a Python wrapper for IgBLAST v1.9, using IMGT germline references to assign V/J genes and CDR3. Reads with weak V/J assignments (E-value above 1e-6), missing CDR3, stop codons, out-of-frame junctions, or ambiguous translated residues were removed. V3J clonotypes were defined as sequences sharing an identical inferred V gene, J gene, and CDR3 amino acid sequence. The percentage overlap between two repertoires was calculated by dividing the number of shared unique clonotypes by the size of the smaller repertoire. RTK rarefaction, the Chao1 estimator, and Recon v2.1 estimates of unobserved clonotypes were used to assess repertoire richness. Generation probabilities for all TCRbeta clonotypes obtained by the gDNA method from four donors were computed using OLGA. The immuneACCESS repertoire file appears here via TCRdb, limited to in-frame rearrangements. These files lack a portion of the clones; in checked studies, under half of the deficit traces to unresolved V genes, and the cause of the others is not known. That table is the source of V, J and clone size, and D and trimming were worked out from the DNA. A total of about 1 million clones appear in this sample, 70% to 80% of them only once. Over 1.3% of the sample goes to the ten largest clones.

The origin of this receptor is a man aged 18 to 29 in good health. The V and J segments used are TRBV19 and TRBJ1-5; the D region possibly corresponds to TRBD1 (5 bases align). The sample taken for sequencing was memory CD4+ T cells sorted from blood. In the paper's terms, the cell subset or site label means: CD45RA-negative fraction. This receptor has the CDR3 CASSIGGSHNQPQHF. At the DNA level, the sequence is TGTGCCAGTAGTATAGGGGGCAGCCACAATCAGCCCCAGCATTTT.